These 20 T cell receptor beta chains were sequenced from one sample in a study of T-cell memory formation after mild COVID-19. Using its own MiXCR run on the 5' RACE reads, TCRdb lists one record per CDR3 protein. The table includes about 200,000 distinct CDR3 sequences, 9.5% to 10% detected once. Sequenced material: PBMCs or a T cell subset sorted from them (not recorded which). These receptors were collected from a man between 18 and 29 years old who had mild COVID-19 (a few samples of this study predate the infection). Cell type and time point are not known.

This clonotype was counted between two and nine times. V usage is TRBV7-9 and J usage is TRBJ2-1, with 7 bases matching TRBD1. CDR3 size: 14 residues. V lost 6 bases to trimming and J lost 15 bases; unmatched junction nucleotides: 17. Germline V gene sequence: CDR1 SEHNR, CDR2 FQNEAQ (reference sequence). The CDR3, as DNA: TGTGCCAGCAGATTCGATTTACTAGGGGGCCAGCTGTTCTTC. Translating it yields CASRFDLLGGQLFF.

This clonotype was detected many times. This chain links TRBV11-2 with TRBJ1-6; D not resolved. V lost 5 bases and J lost 11, with 13 bases in between. Germline V gene data show CDR1 as SGHAT and CDR2 as FQNNGV. This CDR3 comprises 13 residues. CDR3 region: CASSPAPRTPLHF. In nucleotides, the CDR3 is TGTGCCAGCAGCCCAGCCCCAAGAACACCCCTCCACTTT.

V usage is TRBV18 and J usage is TRBJ1-6, with D possibly matching TRBD1 (6 bases). Between the trimmed V and J ends, which lost 3 bases and 4 bases, there was a span of 10 bases. The CDR3 covers 15 residues. The germline V gene has CDR1 KGHSH and CDR2 LQKENI. The CDR3 DNA reads TGTGCCAGCTCACCGGACAGAGGGTATAATTCACCCCTCCACTTT. Translation gives CASSPDRGYNSPLHF.

This clonotype has ten or more counts. The J gene is TRBJ2-5, the V gene TRBV5-1; the match to TRBD1 covers 10 bases. The CDR3 totals 14 residues. Unmatched junction bases numbered 2, after V lost 3 bases and J lost 3 bases. The germline gives CDR1 SGHRS, CDR2 YFSETQ. The CDR3 region has the DNA TGCGCCAGCAGCTCCGGGACAGGGGAAGAGACCCAGTACTTC. This encodes CASSSGTGEETQYF.

In this sample, this clonotype turned up a few times. The V call is TRBV9, the J call TRBJ2-1, with D tentatively TRBD1 or TRBD2 (6 bases each). Trimming cost V 0 bases and J 8 bases, with 12 bases left between them. Germline assignment: CDR1 SGDLS and CDR2 YYNGEE. The CDR3 loop spans 14 amino acids. CDR3: CASSVATGAYEQFF. The CDR3 nucleotides read TGTGCCAGCAGCGTAGCTACGGGGGCCTATGAGCAGTTCTTC.

The rearrangement joins TRBV10-3 to TRBJ2-5, with 13 bases that match TRBD2. V gave up 10 bases and J gave up 3 bases; unmatched junction bases: 5. CDR1 and CDR2 (germline): ENHRY, SYGVKD. The CDR3 contains 14 residues. The CDR3 loop reads CATGLAGAKETQYF. The DNA for the CDR3 is TGTGCCACTGGACTAGCGGGGGCAAAAGAGACCCAGTACTTC.

This clonotype was recorded at least ten times. This rearrangement joins TRBV5-5 to TRBJ2-3; D is perhaps TRBD2 (6 bases). The CDR3 has 14 residues. Germline V gene sequence: CDR1 SGHKS, CDR2 YYEKEE (reference sequence). V was clipped by 4 bases and J by 4 bases, with 13 bases between them. The CDR3 sequence is CASSLEWGADTQYF. Written as DNA, the CDR3 is TGTGCCAGCAGCCTAGAGTGGGGGGCAGATACGCAGTATTTT.

J is TRBJ1-1 and V is TRBV4-3; D possibly corresponds to TRBD1 (6 bases). The CDR3 length is 14 residues. CDR1 is LGHNA and CDR2 is YSLEER in the germline V gene. V was pared by 0 bases and J by 1 base, with 6 bases between. CDR3 DNA sequence: TGCGCCAGCAGCCAAGAGACAGGGAACACTGAAGCTTTCTTT. Its translation: CASSQETGNTEAFF.

This clonotype was seen a few times. The rearrangement links TRBV29-1 to TRBJ2-7; 11 nucleotides agree with TRBD1. Germline V gene sequence: CDR1 SQVTM, CDR2 ANQGSEA. The ends lost 5 bases at V and 5 bases at J; junction bases unmatched: 5. This CDR3 has 13 amino acids. The CDR3 nucleotides read TGCAGCGTTTCCCCGGGACAGGGGGACGAGCAGTACTTC. Its translation: CSVSPGQGDEQYF.

This clonotype was seen a handful of times. This sequence joins TRBV7-2 and TRBJ1-5, with unresolved D. Germline V gene data show CDR1 as SGHTA and CDR2 as FQGNSA. Deletions cut 4 bases from V and 7 bases from J, with 14 bases between. The CDR3 totals 14 residues. The chain's CDR3 is CASSSIRGPQPQHF. In DNA, the CDR3 is TGTGCCAGCAGCTCTATTCGAGGGCCCCAGCCCCAGCATTTT. Looking up the rest from reference TRBV7-2 and TRBJ1-5 gives the full variable domain: GAGVSQSPSNKVTEKGKDVELRCDPISGHTALYWYRQSLGQGLEFLIYFQGNSAPDKSGLPSDRFSAERTGGSVSTLTIQRTQQEDSAVYLCASSSIRGPQPQHFGDGTRLSIL.

The chain recombines TRBV5-4 with TRBJ1-1, with unresolved D. The CDR3 extends over 13 amino acids. The germline CDR1 and CDR2 sequences are SGHNT and YYREEE (reference sequence). Trimming removed 2 bases at V and 7 bases at J, with 12 bases between. The CDR3 DNA follows: TGTGCCAGCAGCTTTCACGGGGTAGGTGAAGCTTTCTTT. Protein: CASSFHGVGEAFF.

This clonotype was recorded many times. The genes are TRBV12-3 or TRBV12-4 and TRBJ2-2; D is ambiguous. Trimming removed 5 bases at V and 0 bases at J, with 4 bases between. This CDR3 region has 13 residues. In nucleotides, the CDR3 is TGTGCCAGCAGTGCAACGAACACCGGGGAGCTGTTTTTT. It encodes CASSATNTGELFF.

This clonotype showed up many times. The rearrangement joins TRBV5-1 to TRBJ1-1, with 8 bases lining up with TRBD1. This CDR3 is built from 16 residues. CDR1 and CDR2 from the germline V gene are SGHRS and YFSETQ. The trim removed 3 bases at V and 4 bases at J, leaving 11 bases unmatched. The CDR3 protein is CASSSKSGGSGTEAFF. The CDR3 nucleotides are TGCGCCAGCAGCTCGAAATCAGGGGGCTCTGGCACTGAAGCTTTCTTT.

This clonotype was seen many times. CDR3 DNA: TGTGCCAGCAGCTTTCGGGGGGTGGTTGCAGATACGCAGTATTTT. It codes for CASSFRGVVADTQYF. The V and J genes are TRBV7-3 and TRBJ2-3; 7 bases align to TRBD2. The ends lost 3 bases at V and 4 bases at J; junction bases unmatched: 7. The germline V gene encodes CDR1 SGHTA and CDR2 FQGTGA. The CDR3 loop spans 15 amino acids.

This rearrangement joins TRBV12-3 or TRBV12-4 to TRBJ2-5; D might be TRBD2 (5 bases). The CDR3 length is 13 residues. V dropped 8 bases and J dropped 5 bases, with 15 bases sitting between them. DNA of the CDR3: TGTGCCAGCGCTTCTCCGGGGTTCGAGACCCAGTACTTC. Its translation: CASASPGFETQYF.

The chain uses TRBV7-9 and TRBJ1-1, with a possible D match to TRBD1 (5 bases). Per germline, CDR1 SEHNR and CDR2 FQNEAQ (reference sequence). The CDR3 contains 15 residues. Trimming removed 5 bases at V and 0 bases at J, with 13 bases between. CDR3 loop: CASSPGSLMNTEAFF. CDR3 nucleotide sequence: TGTGCCAGCAGCCCAGGGAGTCTCATGAACACTGAAGCTTTCTTT. The whole variable domain, filled in from reference TRBV7-9 and TRBJ1-1, reads DTGVSQNPRHKITKRGQNVTFRCDPISEHNRLYWYRQTLGQGPEFLTYFQNEAQLEKSRLLSDRFSAERPKGSFSTLEIQRTEQGDSAMYLCASSPGSLMNTEAFFGQGTRLTVV.

This clonotype has more than one count but fewer than ten. The chain combines TRBV6-1 with TRBJ2-7, with D perhaps being TRBD1 or TRBD2 (5 bases each). Trimming took off 0 bases at V and 2 bases at J, with 5 bases between the two ends. The CDR3 contains 13 residues. Germline loops: CDR1 MNHNS, CDR2 SASEGT. The CDR3 is CASSEAGPYEQYF. DNA of the CDR3: TGTGCCAGCAGTGAAGCGGGACCCTACGAGCAGTACTTC.

CDR3 sequence (DNA): TGTGCCAGCAGCTTAAGTTCCCAGAACACTGAAGCTTTCTTT. Translating it yields CASSLSSQNTEAFF. The chain has TRBV7-3 and TRBJ1-1; no firm D call. The length of the CDR3 is 14 residues. V gave up 1 base and J gave up 1 base, with 7 bases separating them. Per germline, CDR1 SGHTA and CDR2 FQGTGA. Supplemented by reference TRBV7-3 and TRBJ1-1, the full variable domain reads GAGVSQTPSNKVTEKGKYVELRCDPISGHTALYWYRQSLGQGPEFLIYFQGTGAADDSGLPNDRFFAVRPEGSVSTLKIQRTERGDSAVYLCASSLSSQNTEAFFGQGTRLTVV.

This clonotype was seen more than once but under ten times. This chain joins TRBV12-3 or TRBV12-4 and TRBJ1-2; D is undetermined. V was shortened by 5 bases and J by 7 bases, with 11 bases between the two germline ends. The CDR3 loop spans 12 amino acids. This CDR3 is CASSPSFGGYTF. The CDR3 DNA sequence: TGTGCCAGCAGTCCCTCCTTCGGTGGCTACACCTTC.

This clonotype was detected only a few times. The chain couples TRBV7-2 to TRBJ2-5; D is possibly TRBD1 or TRBD2 (6 bases each). V dropped 1 base and J dropped 3 bases, with 12 bases sitting between them. Germline lookup yields CDR1 SGHTA and CDR2 FQGNSA. This CDR3 has 15 residues. The CDR3 sequence: CASSLVGGGKETQYF. The DNA of the CDR3 is TGTGCCAGCAGCTTAGTCGGGGGCGGGAAAGAGACCCAGTACTTC.